Following are 5 T cell receptor beta chains from one sample sequenced in a study of blood T cells in healthy people across ages. The second PCR ran about 6 to 11 cycles with a sample-barcoded 5' primer and J-beta primers. In TCRdb, the 5' RACE reads were re-called with MiXCR into one record per CDR3 protein. The sample contains 600,000 or so distinct CDR3 sequences, roughly 21% of which appear only once. Sequencing input: blood. These receptors were taken from a man aged 70-80 years in good health.

This chain links TRBV7-2 with TRBJ2-5, with TRBD1 identical over 8 bases. Near its end, the DNA agrees better with TRBJ2-7, so the J call may be wrong. CDR3 size: 17 residues. Germline loops: CDR1 SGHTA, CDR2 FQGNSA. CDR3 residues: CASSLSGQVYGSYEQYV. Written as DNA, the CDR3 is TGTGCCAGCAGCTTATCGGGACAGGTGTATGGGTCCTACGAGCAGTACGTC.

This CDR3 is CASADRDREKLFF. In nucleotides, the CDR3 is TGTGCCAGCGCGGACCGGGACAGGGAAAAACTGTTTTTT. The J gene is TRBJ1-4, the V gene TRBV28, with 8 bases identical to TRBD1. The length of the CDR3 is 13 residues. Germline assignment: CDR1 MDHEN and CDR2 SYDVKM. V lost 8 bases and J lost 8; bases outside the gene matches: 7.

This clonotype was recorded at least ten times. One end of the junction varies from germline; a read error may be responsible. The gene calls are TRBV7-7 and TRBJ2-5, with TRBD2 identical over 14 bases. The CDR3 consists of 18 residues. The V gene's germline CDR1 is SSHAT and CDR2 FNYEAQ (reference sequence). CDR3 nucleotides: TGTGCTAGCAGCTTATTGAGGACTAGCGGGAGGAGTGTGGAGACCCAGTACTTC. It translates to CASSLLRTSGRSVETQYF.

This clonotype was detected a few times. CDR3 DNA sequence: TGTGCCAGCAGCCCCCCGGGGGGGCGAGAAGAGACCCAGTACTTC. It is translated as CASSPPGGREETQYF. The V gene is TRBV6-6, the J gene TRBJ2-5, with TRBD2 matching over 8 bases. V shed 6 bases, J shed 3 bases, and the junction held 9 bases outside the gene matches. Germline loops: CDR1 MNHNY, CDR2 SVGAGI (reference sequence). The length of the CDR3 is 15 residues.

This clonotype has only a few counts. The V and J genes are TRBV12-3 or TRBV12-4 and TRBJ2-1; 13 positions match TRBD2. The J segment lost 5 bases and the V segment lost 5 bases, leaving 6 bases of the junction unmatched. This CDR3 is 16 amino acids long. This CDR3 reads CASSRWTSGSHNEQFF. The CDR3 nucleotides read TGTGCCAGCAGTCGTTGGACTAGCGGGAGCCACAATGAGCAGTTCTTC.